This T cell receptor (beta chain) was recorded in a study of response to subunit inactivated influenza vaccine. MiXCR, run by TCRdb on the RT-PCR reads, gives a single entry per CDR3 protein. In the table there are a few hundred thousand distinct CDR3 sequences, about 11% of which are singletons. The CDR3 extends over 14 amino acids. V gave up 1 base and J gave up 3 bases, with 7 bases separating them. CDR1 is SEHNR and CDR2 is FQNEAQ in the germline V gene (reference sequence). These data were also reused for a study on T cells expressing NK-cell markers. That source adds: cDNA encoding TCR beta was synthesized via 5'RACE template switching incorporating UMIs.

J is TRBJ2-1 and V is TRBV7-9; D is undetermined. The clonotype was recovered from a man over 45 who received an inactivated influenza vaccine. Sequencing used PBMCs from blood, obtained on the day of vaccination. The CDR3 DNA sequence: TGTGCCAGCAGCTTAGACCCAGTCTACAATGAGCAGTTCTTC. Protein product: CASSLDPVYNEQFF.